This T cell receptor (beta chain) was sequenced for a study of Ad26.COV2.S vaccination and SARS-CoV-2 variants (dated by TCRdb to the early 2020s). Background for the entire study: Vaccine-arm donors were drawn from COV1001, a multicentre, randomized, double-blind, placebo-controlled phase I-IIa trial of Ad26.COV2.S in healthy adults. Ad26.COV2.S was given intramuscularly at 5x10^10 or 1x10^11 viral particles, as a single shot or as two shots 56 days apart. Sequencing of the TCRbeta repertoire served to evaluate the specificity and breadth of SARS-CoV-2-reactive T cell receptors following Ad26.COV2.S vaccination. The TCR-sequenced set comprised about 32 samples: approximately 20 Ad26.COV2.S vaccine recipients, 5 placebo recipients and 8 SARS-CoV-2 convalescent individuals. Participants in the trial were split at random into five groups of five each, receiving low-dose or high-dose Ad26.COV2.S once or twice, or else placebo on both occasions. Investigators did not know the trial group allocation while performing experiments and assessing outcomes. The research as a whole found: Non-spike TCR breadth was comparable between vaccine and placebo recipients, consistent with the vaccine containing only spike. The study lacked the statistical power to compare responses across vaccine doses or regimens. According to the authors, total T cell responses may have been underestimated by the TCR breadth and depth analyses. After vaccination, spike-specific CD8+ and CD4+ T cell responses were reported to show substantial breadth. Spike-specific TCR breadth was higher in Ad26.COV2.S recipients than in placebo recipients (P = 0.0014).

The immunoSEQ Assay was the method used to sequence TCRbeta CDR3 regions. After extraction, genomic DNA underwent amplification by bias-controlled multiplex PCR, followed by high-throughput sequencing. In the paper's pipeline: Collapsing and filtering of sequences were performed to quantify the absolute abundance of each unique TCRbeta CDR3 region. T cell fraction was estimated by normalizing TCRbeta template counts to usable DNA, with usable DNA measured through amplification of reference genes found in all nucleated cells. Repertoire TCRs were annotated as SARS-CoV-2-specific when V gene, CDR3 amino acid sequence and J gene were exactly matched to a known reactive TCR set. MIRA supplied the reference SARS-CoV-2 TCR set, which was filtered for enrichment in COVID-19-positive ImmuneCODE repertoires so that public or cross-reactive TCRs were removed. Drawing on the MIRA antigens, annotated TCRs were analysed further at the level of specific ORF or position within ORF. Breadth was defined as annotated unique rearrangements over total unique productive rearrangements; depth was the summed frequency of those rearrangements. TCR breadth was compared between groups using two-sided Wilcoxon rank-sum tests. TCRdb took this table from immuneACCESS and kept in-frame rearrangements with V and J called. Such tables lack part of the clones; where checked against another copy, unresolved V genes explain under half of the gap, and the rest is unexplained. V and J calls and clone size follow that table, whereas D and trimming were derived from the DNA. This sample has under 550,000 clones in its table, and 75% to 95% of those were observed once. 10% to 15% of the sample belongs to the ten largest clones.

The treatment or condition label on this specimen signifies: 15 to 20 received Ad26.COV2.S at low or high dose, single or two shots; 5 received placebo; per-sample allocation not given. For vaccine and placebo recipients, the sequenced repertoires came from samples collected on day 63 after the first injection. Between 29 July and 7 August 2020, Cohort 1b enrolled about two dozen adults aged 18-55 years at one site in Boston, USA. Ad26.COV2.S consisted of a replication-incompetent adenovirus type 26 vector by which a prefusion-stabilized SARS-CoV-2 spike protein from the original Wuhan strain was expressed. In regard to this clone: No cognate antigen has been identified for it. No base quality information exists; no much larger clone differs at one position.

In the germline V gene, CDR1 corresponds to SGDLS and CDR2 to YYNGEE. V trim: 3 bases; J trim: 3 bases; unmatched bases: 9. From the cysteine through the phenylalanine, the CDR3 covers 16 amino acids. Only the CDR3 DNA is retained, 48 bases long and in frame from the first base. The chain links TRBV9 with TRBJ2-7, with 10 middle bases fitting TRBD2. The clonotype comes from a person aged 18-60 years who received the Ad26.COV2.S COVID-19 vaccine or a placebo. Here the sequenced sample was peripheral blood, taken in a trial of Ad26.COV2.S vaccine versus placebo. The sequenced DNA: TGTGCCAGCAGCGCCGGACTAGCGGAGACGAGCTACGAGCAGTACTTC. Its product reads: CASSAGLAETSYEQYF. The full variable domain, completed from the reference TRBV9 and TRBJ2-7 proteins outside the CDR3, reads DSGVTQTPKHLITATGQRVTLRCSPRSGDLSVYWYQQSLDQGLQFLIQYYNGEERAKGNILERFSAQQFPDLHSELNLSSLELGDSALYFCASSAGLAETSYEQYFGPGTRLTVT.